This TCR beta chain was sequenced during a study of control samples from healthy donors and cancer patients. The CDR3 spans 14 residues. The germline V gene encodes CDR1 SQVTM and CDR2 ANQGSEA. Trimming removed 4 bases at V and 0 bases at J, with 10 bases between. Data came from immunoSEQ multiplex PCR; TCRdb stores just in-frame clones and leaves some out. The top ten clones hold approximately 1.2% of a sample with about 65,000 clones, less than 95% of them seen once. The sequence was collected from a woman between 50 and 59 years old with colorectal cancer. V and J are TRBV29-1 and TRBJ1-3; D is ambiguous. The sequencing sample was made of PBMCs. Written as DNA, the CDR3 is TGCAGCGTTGTGCAGGCGTTCTCTGGAAACACCATATATTTT. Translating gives CSVVQAFSGNTIYF.